The following is a T cell receptor (beta chain) sequence with its context. Its antigen is still unknown. The sample belongs to a study of Ad26.COV2.S vaccination and SARS-CoV-2 variants. As to treatment: roughly 20 received Ad26.COV2.S at low or high dose, single or two shots; 5 received placebo; per-sample allocation not given. Repertoires come from day 63 after the first vaccine or placebo injection. Spike of the Wuhan-strain SARS-CoV-2 was expressed by an Ad26 vector, which formed the vaccine. Measured with immunoSEQ multiplex PCR; TCRdb has only the in-frame clones, and not every one. Here the sample spans about 430,000 clones, roughly 90% being singletons. CDR1 and CDR2 from the germline V gene are SGHTA and FQGTGA. This CDR3 comprises 14 residues. After removal of 3 bases from V and 5 bases from J, the junction contained 7 bases not matched to a gene. Points from the study as a whole: Total T cell responses were possibly underestimated by TCR breadth and depth analyses.

The source is a person aged 18-60 years who received the Ad26.COV2.S COVID-19 vaccine or a placebo. Sample: peripheral blood, taken in a trial of Ad26.COV2.S vaccine versus placebo. The chain is built from TRBV7-3 and TRBJ2-7; 7 bases line up with TRBD1. CDR3 sequence: CASSLTGSLDEQYF. The CDR3 DNA reads as TGTGCCAGCAGCTTGACAGGGAGTTTGGACGAGCAGTACTTC.